Listed below are T cell receptor beta chains from one sample, sequenced in a study of human T cells and chemical hapten exposure. TCRdb ran MiXCR on the RACE reads and lists one entry per CDR3 protein. The sample holds 300,000 to 400,000 distinct CDR3 sequences, about 7% seen once. Specimen: whole blood, collected in connection with sensitization to the hapten diphenylcyclopropenone (DPC). These receptors came from a woman between 18 and 29 years old with alopecia areata. Some clones in this sample may be carry-over from other donors' samples. The CDR3 runs from the conserved cysteine through the conserved F or W. Fields, in order: J gene, D gene, clone size, V gene, CDR3 protein, CDR3 DNA. A D gene is named only where the DNA matches it firmly. Clone size, where shown, is once, few, many, or a class for clones that have expanded.

TRBJ1-3,.,few,TRBV6-1,CASSQDYSGNTIYF,TGTGCCAGCAGCCAGGACTACTCTGGAAACACCATATATTTT
TRBJ2-5,TRBD2,few,TRBV11-2,CASSFLRGVETQYF,TGTGCCAGCAGCTTCCTGCGGGGGGTAGAGACCCAGTACTTC
TRBJ1-6,.,few,TRBV6-2/TRBV6-3,CASSRGGNNSPLHF,TGTGCCAGCAGCCGCGGGGGCAACAATTCACCCCTCCACTTT
TRBJ1-6,.,few,TRBV12-3/TRBV12-4,CASSSKGSNNSPLHF,TGTGCCAGCAGCTCAAAGGGAAGCAATAATTCACCCCTCCACTTT
TRBJ2-3,.,.,TRBV7-6,CASSLARGGGTDTQYF,TGTGCCAGCAGCTTGGCGAGGGGGGGAGGCACAGATACGCAGTATTTT
TRBJ2-2,.,many,TRBV7-9,CASSSEAGELFF,TGTGCCAGCAGCTCCGAGGCCGGGGAGCTGTTTTTT
TRBJ2-2,TRBD2,many,TRBV5-1,CASSGRLAGDYTGELFF,TGCGCCAGCAGCGGACGACTAGCGGGGGATTACACCGGGGAGCTGTTTTTT
TRBJ1-1,TRBD1,few,TRBV6-2/TRBV6-3,CASSYGTGSDTEAFF,TGTGCCAGCAGTTACGGGACAGGGTCGGACACTGAAGCTTTCTTT
TRBJ1-3,.,many,TRBV3-1,CASKSAAGNTIYF,TGTGCCAGCAAATCGGCGGCGGGAAACACCATATATTTT
TRBJ2-6,.,.,TRBV11-2,CASSLDELRQPSGANVLTF,TGTGCCAGCAGCTTAGACGAGTTAAGACAGCCCTCTGGGGCCAACGTCCTGACTTTC
TRBJ1-5,.,few,TRBV12-3/TRBV12-4,CASRQQDFSNQPQHF,TGTGCCAGCAGACAACAGGATTTTAGCAATCAGCCCCAGCATTTT
TRBJ1-6,TRBD1,few,TRBV5-6,CASINSPDRDSPLHF,TGTGCCAGCATCAACTCACCGGACAGGGACTCACCCCTCCACTTT
TRBJ2-1,TRBD2,many,TRBV6-2/TRBV6-3,CASRSGGAYNEQFF,TGTGCCAGCAGGAGCGGGGGAGCCTACAATGAGCAGTTCTTC
TRBJ2-2,.,many,TRBV6-5,CASSYSGLAGEAANTGELFF,TGTGCCAGCAGTTACTCCGGACTGGCAGGCGAGGCCGCGAACACCGGGGAGCTGTTTTTT
TRBJ2-5,TRBD2,few,TRBV2,CASSQRGMETQYF,TGTGCCAGCAGTCAGCGGGGGATGGAGACCCAGTACTTC
TRBJ2-7,.,many,TRBV20-1,CSVLGSDSYEQYF,TGCAGTGTGCTTGGCTCCGACTCCTACGAGCAGTACTTC
TRBJ2-5,.,many,TRBV3-1,CASSPNEGTQYF,TGTGCCAGCAGCCCCAATGAAGGGACCCAGTACTTC
TRBJ1-6,TRBD1,.,TRBV12-3/TRBV12-4,CASSLGAGGPGNSPLHF,TGTGCCAGCAGTTTAGGGGCAGGGGGCCCCGGAAATTCACCCCTCCACTTT
TRBJ1-2,TRBD1,.,TRBV7-8,CASSSDRGFGYTF,TGTGCCAGCAGCTCGGACAGGGGGTTTGGCTACACCTTC
TRBJ2-1,TRBD2,many,TRBV6-1,CASSERTSLIYNEQFF,TGTGCCAGCAGCGAGAGGACTAGTTTAATCTACAATGAGCAGTTCTTC